Presented here are 17 T cell receptor beta chains from one specimen sequenced in a study of CD8 T cells in ankylosing spondylitis. TCRdb ran MiXCR on the 5' RACE reads and lists one entry per CDR3 protein. The repertoire has some 450,000 distinct CDR3 sequences, more than 15% of them found once; the top ten carry around 0.92%. Findings of the study overall: One TCR beta motif, made up of roughly eight highly homologous variants, appeared characteristic of ankylosing spondylitis blood.

Which antigens these TCRs recognize remains unknown. Sequencing was done on a sample of blood, either unsorted or a sorted T cell fraction (not recorded which). Every receptor here comes from a male donor with ankylosing spondylitis.

The chain recombines TRBV7-2 with TRBJ2-7; 12 nucleotides line up with TRBD2. The V gene's germline CDR1 is SGHTA and CDR2 FQGNSA. The CDR3 runs 14 residues. The V gene end was trimmed by 5 bases and the J gene end by 5 bases; junction bases not matched to a gene: 4. The CDR3 loop is CASSPGLAGNEQYF. The CDR3 DNA reads as TGTGCCAGCAGCCCAGGACTAGCGGGAAACGAGCAGTACTTC.

This rearrangement joins TRBV11-2 to TRBJ1-2; D is ambiguous. The CDR3 has 15 residues. The ends were cut back, 5 bases at V and 1 base at J, with 14 bases in the middle. Germline V gene sequence: CDR1 SGHAT, CDR2 FQNNGV. The DNA for the CDR3 is TGTGCCAGCAGCCCTCGTGTGGGGATTAACTATGGCTACACCTTC. Translation gives CASSPRVGINYGYTF.

Points on this clonotype: Compared with germline, one end of the junction differs, possibly owing to a read error. The rearrangement joins TRBV12-3 or TRBV12-4 to TRBJ2-4; D remains unclear. The CDR3 extends over 14 amino acids. This CDR3 is CASSRAAAKSIQYF. Written as DNA, the CDR3 is TGTGCCAGCAGCCGGGCCGCGGCCAAAAGCATTCAGTACTTC.

The chain carries TRBV20-1 and TRBJ2-7; 9 nucleotides align to TRBD1. The CDR3 covers 14 residues. V was pared by 7 bases and J by 4 bases, with 11 bases of the junction left unmatched. CDR1 is DFQATT and CDR2 is SNEGSKA in the germline V gene (reference sequence). This chain's CDR3 is CSENRGLGLYEQYF. CDR3 nucleotides: TGCAGTGAAAACAGGGGGCTGGGATTATACGAGCAGTACTTC.

The genes are TRBV5-6 and TRBJ2-3, with TRBD1 identical over 7 bases. The junction had 10 bases not matched to a gene; V was cut back by 3 bases and J by 3 bases. From germline, CDR1 is SGHDT and CDR2 YYEEEE. There are 16 residues in the CDR3. CDR3 nucleotides: TGTGCCAGCAGCTCGCAGACAGGGCTAGGGACAGATACGCAGTATTTT. Its translation is CASSSQTGLGTDTQYF. Together with reference TRBV5-6 and TRBJ2-3, the CDR3 gives the full variable domain: DAGVTQSPTHLIKTRGQQVTLRCSPKSGHDTVSWYQQALGQGPQFIFQYYEEEERQRGNFPDRFSGHQFPNYSSELNVNALLLGDSALYLCASSSQTGLGTDTQYFGPGTRLTVL.

The chain recombines TRBV7-2 with TRBJ1-4, with TRBD1 matching over 8 bases. The CDR3 runs to 15 residues. V lost 1 base to trimming and J lost 3 bases; unmatched junction nucleotides: 1. Germline values: CDR1 SGHTA, CDR2 FQGNSA. CDR3 sequence (DNA): TGTGCCAGCAGCTTAGAGGGACAGGCTAATGAAAAACTGTTTTTT. Translation gives CASSLEGQANEKLFF.

In this sample, this clonotype turned up a few times. The rearrangement uses TRBV19 and TRBJ2-1; TRBD2 is a possible D gene (7 bases). The CDR3 length is 17 residues. V gave up 7 bases and J gave up 5 bases, with 24 bases separating them. The germline V gene encodes CDR1 LNHDA and CDR2 SQIVND (reference sequence). This CDR3 reads CASTPGGGRGLNNEQFF. The CDR3 nucleotides are TGTGCCAGTACCCCTGGTGGTGGGAGGGGGTTAAACAATGAGCAGTTCTTC.

This clonotype turned up a few times. The V gene is TRBV27, the J gene TRBJ2-1; maybe TRBD2 (7 bases). Trimming cost V 6 bases and J 6 bases, with 24 bases left between them. The CDR3 sequence is 17 residues long. CDR1 MNHEY and CDR2 SMNVEV come from the germline V gene (reference sequence). CDR3 region: CASSLRGGPQLGNEQFF. The CDR3 nucleotides are TGTGCCAGCAGCCTTAGGGGGGGGCCTCAATTAGGCAATGAGCAGTTCTTC.

The chain combines TRBV10-1 with TRBJ2-1; 12 nucleotides line up with TRBD1. The CDR3 sequence is 15 residues long. CDR1 is WNHNN and CDR2 is SYGVQD in the germline V gene (reference sequence). Trimming removed 6 bases from V and 8 bases from J; junction bases left unmatched: 8. The DNA of the CDR3 is TGCGCCAGCAGAAAAGGGACAGGGGGCATGGATGAGCAGTTCTTC. It codes for CASRKGTGGMDEQFF.

This clonotype was picked up one time. The chain is built from TRBV11-2 and TRBJ2-2; D uncertain. Trimming removed 1 base from V and 8 bases from J, with 14 bases in between. Germline V lookup: CDR1 SGHAT, CDR2 FQNNGV. The CDR3 has 15 residues. Written as DNA, the CDR3 is TGTGCCAGCAGCTTAGTTCCAGCCACCCGGGGGGAGCTGTTTTTT. Its protein is CASSLVPATRGELFF. The variable domain in full, with the rest retrieved from reference TRBV11-2 and TRBJ2-2, is EAGVAQSPRYKIIEKRQSVAFWCNPISGHATLYWYQQILGQGPKLLIQFQNNGVVDDSQLPKDRFSAERLKGVDSTLKIQPAKLEDSAVYLCASSLVPATRGELFFGEGSRLTVL.

There are a few counts of this clonotype. The chain recombines TRBV11-2 with TRBJ2-1; the D gene is possibly TRBD1 (6 bases). This CDR3 region has 17 residues. V was shortened by 5 bases and J by 3 bases, with 20 bases between the two germline ends. Germline V gene data show CDR1 as SGHAT and CDR2 as FQNNGV. The CDR3 protein is CASSPRGGMMGYNEQFF. The CDR3 region has the DNA TGTGCCAGCAGCCCGCGAGGGGGTATGATGGGCTACAATGAGCAGTTCTTC.

This chain links TRBV3-1 with TRBJ2-2, with 8 nucleotides matching TRBD2. CDR1 and CDR2 from the germline V gene are LGHDT and YNNKEL (reference sequence). The CDR3 contains 15 residues. The trim removed 1 base at V and 8 bases at J, leaving 6 bases unmatched. The CDR3 nucleotides are TGTGCCAGCAGCCAAGGGGGGACTAGGGCAGGGGAGCTGTTTTTT. Residues: CASSQGGTRAGELFF. The complete variable domain, with remaining parts taken from reference TRBV3-1 and TRBJ2-2, reads DTAVSQTPKYLVTQMGNDKSIKCEQNLGHDTMYWYKQDSKKFLKIMFSYNNKELIINETVPNRFSPKSPDKAHLNLHINSLELGDSAVYFCASSQGGTRAGELFFGEGSRLTVL.

The sample holds many counts of this clonotype. The J gene is TRBJ1-1, the V gene TRBV6-1; D perhaps matches TRBD1 (6 bases). The CDR3 is 13 amino acids. CDR1 is MNHNS, CDR2 SASEGT, per germline. The V end was cut by 10 bases, the J end by 3 bases, with 15 bases between. CDR3 residues: CATQGTYYTEAFF. The CDR3 nucleotides read TGTGCCACTCAAGGGACATACTACACTGAAGCTTTCTTT.

The rearrangement joins TRBV6-5 to TRBJ2-1, with D possibly matching TRBD2 (6 bases). The V end was cut by 2 bases, the J end by 5 bases, with 10 bases between. Looked up from germline, CDR1 is MNHEY and CDR2 is SVGAGI. This CDR3 is built from 14 residues. In nucleotides, the CDR3 is TGTGCCAGCAGTTACACGGGACTGGACAATGAGCAGTTCTTC. The encoded protein is CASSYTGLDNEQFF.

This clonotype was counted between two and nine times. The chain has TRBV4-2 and TRBJ2-7; D perhaps matches TRBD2 (6 bases). V was trimmed by 4 bases and J by 2 bases, leaving 18 bases between them. CDR3 length: 16 residues. Germline CDR1 LGHNA, CDR2 YNFKEQ. The CDR3 protein is CASSLSGTLTAYEQYF. The CDR3 DNA reads TGTGCCAGCAGCCTCTCCGGGACTCTTACCGCCTACGAGCAGTACTTC.

This clonotype was seen only a few times. The chain couples TRBV12-3 or TRBV12-4 to TRBJ2-3, with 7 nucleotides matching TRBD2. The CDR3 runs 15 residues. The junction had 9 bases not matched to a gene; V was cut back by 5 bases and J by 4 bases. Here the CDR3 DNA reads TGTGCCAGCAGTGAGAGGCAGGGAGGGTCAGATACGCAGTATTTT. It is translated as CASSERQGGSDTQYF.

V and J are TRBV24-1 and TRBJ2-5; 14 nucleotides line up with TRBD2. Per germline, CDR1 KGHDR and CDR2 SFDVKD. The junction had 10 bases not matched to a gene; V was cut back by 3 bases and J by 5 bases. This CDR3 has 18 amino acids. CDR3 region: CATSDPARTSGRSETQYF. DNA of the CDR3: TGTGCCACCAGTGATCCCGCCCGGACTAGCGGGAGGAGTGAGACCCAGTACTTC.